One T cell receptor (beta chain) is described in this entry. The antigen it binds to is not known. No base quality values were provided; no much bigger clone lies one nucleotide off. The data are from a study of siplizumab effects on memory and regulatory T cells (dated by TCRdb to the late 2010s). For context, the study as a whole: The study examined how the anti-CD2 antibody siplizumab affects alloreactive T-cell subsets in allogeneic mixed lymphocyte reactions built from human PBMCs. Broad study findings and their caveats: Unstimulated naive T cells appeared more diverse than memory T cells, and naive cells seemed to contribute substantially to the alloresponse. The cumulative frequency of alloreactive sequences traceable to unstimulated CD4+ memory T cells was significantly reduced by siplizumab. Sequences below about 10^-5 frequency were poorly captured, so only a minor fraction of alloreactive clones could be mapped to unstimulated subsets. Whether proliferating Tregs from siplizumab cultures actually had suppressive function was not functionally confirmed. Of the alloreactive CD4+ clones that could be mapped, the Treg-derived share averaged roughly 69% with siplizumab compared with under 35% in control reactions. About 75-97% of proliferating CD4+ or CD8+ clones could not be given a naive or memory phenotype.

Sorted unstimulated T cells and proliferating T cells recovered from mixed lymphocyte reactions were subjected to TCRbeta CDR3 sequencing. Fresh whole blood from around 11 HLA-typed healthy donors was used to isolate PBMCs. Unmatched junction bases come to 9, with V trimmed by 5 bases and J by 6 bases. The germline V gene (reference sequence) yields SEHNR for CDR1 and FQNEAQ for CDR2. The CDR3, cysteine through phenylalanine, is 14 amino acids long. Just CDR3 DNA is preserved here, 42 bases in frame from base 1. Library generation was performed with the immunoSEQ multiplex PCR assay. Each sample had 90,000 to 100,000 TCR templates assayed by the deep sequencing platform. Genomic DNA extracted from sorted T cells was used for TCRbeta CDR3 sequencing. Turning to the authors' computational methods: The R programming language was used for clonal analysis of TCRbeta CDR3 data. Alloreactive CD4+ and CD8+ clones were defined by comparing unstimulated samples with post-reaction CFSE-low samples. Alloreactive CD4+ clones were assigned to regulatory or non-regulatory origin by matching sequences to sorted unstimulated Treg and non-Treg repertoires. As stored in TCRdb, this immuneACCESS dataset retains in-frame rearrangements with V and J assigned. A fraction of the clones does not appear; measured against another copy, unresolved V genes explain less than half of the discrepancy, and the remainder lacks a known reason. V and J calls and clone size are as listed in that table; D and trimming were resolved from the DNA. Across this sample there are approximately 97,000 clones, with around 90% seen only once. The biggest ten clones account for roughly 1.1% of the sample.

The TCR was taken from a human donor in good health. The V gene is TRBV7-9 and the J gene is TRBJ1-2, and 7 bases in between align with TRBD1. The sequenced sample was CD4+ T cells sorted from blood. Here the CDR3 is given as CASSLTGVTDGYTF. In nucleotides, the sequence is TGTGCCAGCAGCCTAACAGGGGTCACCGATGGCTACACCTTC.